The clone carrying this T cell receptor (beta chain) was seen a handful of times. Its target is unknown. These data belong to a study of vaccination and CD4 T cells after COVID-19. V shed 5 bases and J shed 1 base, with 13 bases lying between them. Germline CDR1 and CDR2: MNHEY and SMNVEV (reference sequence). The CDR3 has 15 residues. Treatment noted: approximately 9-day PBMC culture with coronavirus spike peptide pools or control peptides (ViraFEST assay). First, ViraFEST expanded antigen-specific T cells with peptide pools, and next it sequenced the TCRs. Positive PCR tests came between March and December 2020, ahead of the US Alpha, Beta and Delta variants. Scientists ran DNA taken from cultured CD4+ T cells through the Oncomine TCR Beta short-read assay for sequencing. TCRdb fed the PCR reads into MiXCR, producing one record per CDR3 protein. The sample has 17,000 or so distinct CDR3 sequences; 23% are singletons.

The clonotype was recovered from a human donor with COVID-19. Sequencing was done on a sample of cultured CD4+ T cells from blood. The V gene is TRBV27, the J gene TRBJ2-3; perhaps D is TRBD1 or TRBD2 (6 bases each). The CDR3 nucleotides are TGTGCCAGCAGTCCTATGGGGGGCGGCACAGATACGCAGTATTTT. The encoded protein is CASSPMGGGTDTQYF.